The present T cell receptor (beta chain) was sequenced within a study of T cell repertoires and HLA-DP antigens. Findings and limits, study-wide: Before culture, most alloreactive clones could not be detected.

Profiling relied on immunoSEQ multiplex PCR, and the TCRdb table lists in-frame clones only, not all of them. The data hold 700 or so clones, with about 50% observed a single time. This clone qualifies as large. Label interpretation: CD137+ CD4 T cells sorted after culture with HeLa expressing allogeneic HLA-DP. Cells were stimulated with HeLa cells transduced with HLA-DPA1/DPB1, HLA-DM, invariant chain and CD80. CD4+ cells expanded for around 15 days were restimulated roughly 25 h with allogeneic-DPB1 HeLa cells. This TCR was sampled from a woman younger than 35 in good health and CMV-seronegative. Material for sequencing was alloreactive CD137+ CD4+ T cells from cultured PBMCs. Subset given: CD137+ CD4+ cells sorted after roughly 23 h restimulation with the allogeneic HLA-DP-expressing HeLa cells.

The CDR3 DNA follows: TGCGCCAGCAATCTGGGGGGCGGCGGGGAGCTGTTTTTT. This encodes CASNLGGGGELFF. V usage is TRBV23-1 and J usage is TRBJ2-2; D may be TRBD1 or TRBD2 (6 bases each). TRBV23-1 is recorded as an ORF, its role being uncertain. CDR3 size: 13 residues. V lost 7 bases to trimming and J lost 7 bases, with 13 bases between them.